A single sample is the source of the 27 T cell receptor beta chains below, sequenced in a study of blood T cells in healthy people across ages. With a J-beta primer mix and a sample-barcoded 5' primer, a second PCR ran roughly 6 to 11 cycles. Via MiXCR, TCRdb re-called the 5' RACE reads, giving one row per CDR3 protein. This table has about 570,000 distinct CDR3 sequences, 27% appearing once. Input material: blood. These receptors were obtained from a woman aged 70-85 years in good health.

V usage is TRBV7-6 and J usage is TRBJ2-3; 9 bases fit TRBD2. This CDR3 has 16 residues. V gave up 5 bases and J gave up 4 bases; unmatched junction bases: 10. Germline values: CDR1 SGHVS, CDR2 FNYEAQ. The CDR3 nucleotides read TGTGCCAGCAGCCATAGGGTTGCTAGCGGGGCAGATACGCAGTATTTT. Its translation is CASSHRVASGADTQYF.

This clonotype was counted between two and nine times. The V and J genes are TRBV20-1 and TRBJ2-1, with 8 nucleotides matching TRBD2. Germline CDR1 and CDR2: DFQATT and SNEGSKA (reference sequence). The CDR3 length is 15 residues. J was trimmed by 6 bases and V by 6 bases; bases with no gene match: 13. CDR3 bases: TGCAGTGCCTTCGGGGGGGCCTTTTATGGCAATGAGCAGTTCTTC. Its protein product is CSAFGGAFYGNEQFF.

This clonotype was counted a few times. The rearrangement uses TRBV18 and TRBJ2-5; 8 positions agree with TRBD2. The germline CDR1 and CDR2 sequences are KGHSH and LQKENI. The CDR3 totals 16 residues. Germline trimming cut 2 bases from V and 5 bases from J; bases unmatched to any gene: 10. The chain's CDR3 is CASSPYTGGASETQYF. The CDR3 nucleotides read TGTGCCAGCTCACCATATACCGGGGGGGCCTCGGAGACCCAGTACTTC.

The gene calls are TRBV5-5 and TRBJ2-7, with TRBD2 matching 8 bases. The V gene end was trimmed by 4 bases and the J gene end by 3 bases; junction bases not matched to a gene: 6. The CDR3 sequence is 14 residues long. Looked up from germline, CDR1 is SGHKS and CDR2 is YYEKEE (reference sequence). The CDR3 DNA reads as TGTGCCAGCAGCCCGGGAGGGGGGTACTACGAGCAGTACTTC. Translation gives CASSPGGGYYEQYF.

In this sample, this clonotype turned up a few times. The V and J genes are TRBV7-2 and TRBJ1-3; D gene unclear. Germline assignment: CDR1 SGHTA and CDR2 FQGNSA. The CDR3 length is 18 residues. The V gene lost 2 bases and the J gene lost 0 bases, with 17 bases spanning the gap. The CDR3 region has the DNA TGTGCCAGCAGCTTACAGCTTGCCGTAACCCCCTCTGGAAACACCATATATTTT. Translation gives CASSLQLAVTPSGNTIYF.

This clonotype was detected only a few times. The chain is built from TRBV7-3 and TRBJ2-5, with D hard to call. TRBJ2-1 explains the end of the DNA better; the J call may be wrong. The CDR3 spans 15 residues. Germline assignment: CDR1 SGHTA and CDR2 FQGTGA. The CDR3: CASSRTPGTYNEQFF. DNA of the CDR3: TGTGCCAGCAGCCGAACCCCCGGCACCTACAATGAGCAGTTCTTC.

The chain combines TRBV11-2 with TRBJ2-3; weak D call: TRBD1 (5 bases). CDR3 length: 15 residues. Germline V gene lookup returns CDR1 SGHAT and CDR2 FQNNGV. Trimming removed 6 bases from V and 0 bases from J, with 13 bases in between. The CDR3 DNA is TGTGCCAGCAGTTCAAAAGGGGCTAGCACAGATACGCAGTATTTT. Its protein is CASSSKGASTDTQYF.

The CDR3: CASSYSKSMGQYF. The CDR3 DNA is TGTGCCAGCAGTTACTCGAAGAGTATGGGGCAGTATTTT. The chain employs TRBV6-5 and TRBJ2-3; no clear D. CDR1 is MNHEY and CDR2 is SVGAGI in the germline V gene. V was clipped by 0 bases and J by 11 bases, with 12 bases between them. The CDR3 runs 13 residues.

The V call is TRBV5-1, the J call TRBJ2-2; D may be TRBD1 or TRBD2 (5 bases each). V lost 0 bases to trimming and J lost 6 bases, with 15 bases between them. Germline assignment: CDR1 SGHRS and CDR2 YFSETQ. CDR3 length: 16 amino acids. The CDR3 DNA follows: TGCGCCAGCAGCTTGGTGCAGGGCGCGGGCGCCGGGGAGCTGTTTTTT. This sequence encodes CASSLVQGAGAGELFF.

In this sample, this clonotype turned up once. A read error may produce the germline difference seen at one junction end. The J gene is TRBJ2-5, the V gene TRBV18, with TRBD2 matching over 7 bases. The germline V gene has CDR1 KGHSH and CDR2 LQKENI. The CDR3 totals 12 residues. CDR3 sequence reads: CASSPAGESQYF. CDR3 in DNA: TGTGCCAGCTCACCCGCGGGGGAGAGCCAGTACTTC.

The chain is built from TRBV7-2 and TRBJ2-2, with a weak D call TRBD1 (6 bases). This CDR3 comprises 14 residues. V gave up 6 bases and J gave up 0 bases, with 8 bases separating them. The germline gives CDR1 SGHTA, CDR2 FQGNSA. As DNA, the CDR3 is TGTGCCAGCAGTTGGACAGCGAACACCGGGGAGCTGTTTTTT. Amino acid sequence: CASSWTANTGELFF. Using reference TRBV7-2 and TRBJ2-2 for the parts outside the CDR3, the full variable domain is GAGVSQSPSNKVTEKGKDVELRCDPISGHTALYWYRQSLGQGLEFLIYFQGNSAPDKSGLPSDRFSAERTGGSVSTLTIQRTQQEDSAVYLCASSWTANTGELFFGEGSRLTVL.

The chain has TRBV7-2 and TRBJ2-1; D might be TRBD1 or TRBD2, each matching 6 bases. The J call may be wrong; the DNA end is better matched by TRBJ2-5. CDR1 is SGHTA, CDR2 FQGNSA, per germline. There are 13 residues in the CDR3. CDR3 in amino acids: CASRSRGLGTQYF. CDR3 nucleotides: TGTGCCTCCAGGTCCAGGGGACTTGGGACCCAGTACTTC.

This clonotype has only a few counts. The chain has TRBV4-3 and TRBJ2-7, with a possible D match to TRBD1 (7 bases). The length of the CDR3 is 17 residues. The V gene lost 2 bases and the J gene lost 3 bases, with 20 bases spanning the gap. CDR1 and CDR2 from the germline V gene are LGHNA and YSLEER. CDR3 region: CASSQKLGAGGNYEQYF. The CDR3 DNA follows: TGCGCCAGCAGCCAAAAACTAGGGGCAGGGGGGAACTACGAGCAGTACTTC.

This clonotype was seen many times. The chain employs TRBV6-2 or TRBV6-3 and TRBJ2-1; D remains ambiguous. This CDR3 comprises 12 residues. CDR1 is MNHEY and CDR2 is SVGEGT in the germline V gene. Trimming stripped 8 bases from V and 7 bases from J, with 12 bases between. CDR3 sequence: CASGLSRNEQFF. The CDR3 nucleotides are TGTGCCAGCGGCCTTAGTAGGAATGAGCAGTTCTTC.

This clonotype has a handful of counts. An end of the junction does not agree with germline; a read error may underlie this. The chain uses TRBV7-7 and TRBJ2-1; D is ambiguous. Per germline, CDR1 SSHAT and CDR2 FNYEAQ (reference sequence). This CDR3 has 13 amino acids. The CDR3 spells CASSPGENNEQFF. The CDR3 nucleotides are TGTGCTAGCAGCCCTGGAGAGAACAATGAGCAGTTCTTC.

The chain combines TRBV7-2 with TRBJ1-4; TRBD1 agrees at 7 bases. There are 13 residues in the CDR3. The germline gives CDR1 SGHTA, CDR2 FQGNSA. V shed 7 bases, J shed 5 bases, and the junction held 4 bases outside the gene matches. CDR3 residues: CASNGQANEKLFF. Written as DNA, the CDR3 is TGTGCCAGCAACGGACAGGCGAATGAAAAACTGTTTTTT.

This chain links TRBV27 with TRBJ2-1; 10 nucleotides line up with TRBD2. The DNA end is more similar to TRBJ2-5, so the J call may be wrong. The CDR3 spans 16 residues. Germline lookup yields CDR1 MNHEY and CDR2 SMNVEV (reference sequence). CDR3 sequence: CASSSLLAGDVETQYF. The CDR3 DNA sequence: TGTGCCAGCAGCTCCCTCCTAGCGGGGGATGTTGAGACCCAGTACTTC.

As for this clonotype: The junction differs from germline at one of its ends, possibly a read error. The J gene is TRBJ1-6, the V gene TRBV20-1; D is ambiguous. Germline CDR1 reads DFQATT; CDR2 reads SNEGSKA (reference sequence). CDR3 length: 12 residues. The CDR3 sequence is CRARDGSTPLHF. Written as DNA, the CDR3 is TGCCGTGCTAGAGATGGGTCGACACCCCTCCACTTT.

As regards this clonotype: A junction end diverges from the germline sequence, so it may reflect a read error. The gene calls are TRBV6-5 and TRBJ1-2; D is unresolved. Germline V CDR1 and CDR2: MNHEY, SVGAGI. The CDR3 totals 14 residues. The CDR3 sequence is CASSYAPALGGCTF. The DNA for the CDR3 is TGTGCCAGCAGTTACGCCCCCGCGCTGGGTGGCTGCACCTTC.

DNA for the CDR3: TGTGCCAGCAGAAAAGGACAGGGCGGGAACACCGGGGAGCTGTTTTTT. Translating it yields CASRKGQGGNTGELFF. The rearrangement uses TRBV28 and TRBJ2-2; 8 positions agree with TRBD1. Germline lookup yields CDR1 MDHEN and CDR2 SYDVKM. This CDR3 comprises 16 residues. V lost 6 bases to trimming and J lost 1 base; unmatched junction nucleotides: 7.

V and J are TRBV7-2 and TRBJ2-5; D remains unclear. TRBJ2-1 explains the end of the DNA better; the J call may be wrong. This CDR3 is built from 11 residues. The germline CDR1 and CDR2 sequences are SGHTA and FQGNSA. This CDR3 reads CASSLEGTQFF. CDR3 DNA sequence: TGTGCCAGCAGCTTAGAAGGCACCCAGTTCTTC.

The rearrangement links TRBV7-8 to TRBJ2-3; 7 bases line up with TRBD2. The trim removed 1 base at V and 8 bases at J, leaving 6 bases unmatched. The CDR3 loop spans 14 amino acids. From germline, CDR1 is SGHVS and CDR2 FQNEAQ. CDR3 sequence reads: CASSLERGRGTQYF. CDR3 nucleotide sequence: TGTGCCAGCAGCTTAGAGCGGGGTCGGGGTACGCAGTATTTT.

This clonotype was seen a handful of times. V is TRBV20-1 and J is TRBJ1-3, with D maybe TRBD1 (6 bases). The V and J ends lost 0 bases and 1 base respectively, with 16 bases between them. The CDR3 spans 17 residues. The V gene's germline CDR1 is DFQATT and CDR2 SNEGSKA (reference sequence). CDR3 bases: TGCAGTGCTAGAGATCCCACAGGGAAAGATTCTGGAAACACCATATATTTT. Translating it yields CSARDPTGKDSGNTIYF.

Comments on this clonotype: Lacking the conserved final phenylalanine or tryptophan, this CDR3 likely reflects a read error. Here the CDR3 DNA reads TGCGCCAGCAGCCAAGATTACGGGAGGGATATGAACACTGAAGCTTTCCTT. Residues: CASSQDYGRDMNTEAFL. The chain combines TRBV4-3 with TRBJ1-1; D gene uncertain. V gave up 0 bases and J gave up 0 bases, with 14 bases separating them. Germline V lookup: CDR1 LGHNA, CDR2 YSLEER. The CDR3 runs 17 residues.

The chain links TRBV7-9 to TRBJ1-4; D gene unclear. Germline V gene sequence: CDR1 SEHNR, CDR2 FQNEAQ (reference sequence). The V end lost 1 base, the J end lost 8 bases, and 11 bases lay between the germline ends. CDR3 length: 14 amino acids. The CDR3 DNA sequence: TGTGCCAGCAGCTTAGGGATAGCGAGCGAAAAACTGTTTTTT. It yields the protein CASSLGIASEKLFF.

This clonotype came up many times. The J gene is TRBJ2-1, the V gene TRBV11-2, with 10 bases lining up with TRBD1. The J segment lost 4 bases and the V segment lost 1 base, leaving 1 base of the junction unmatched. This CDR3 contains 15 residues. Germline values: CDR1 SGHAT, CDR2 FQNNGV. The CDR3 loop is CASSLGQGAYNEQFF. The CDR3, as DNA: TGTGCCAGCAGCTTAGGACAGGGGGCTTACAATGAGCAGTTCTTC.

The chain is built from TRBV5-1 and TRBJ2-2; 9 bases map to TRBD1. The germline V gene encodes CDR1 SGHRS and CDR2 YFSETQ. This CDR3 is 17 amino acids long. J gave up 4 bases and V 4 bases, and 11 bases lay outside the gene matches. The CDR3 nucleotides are TGCGCCAGCAGCGAACGTCCACAGGGGGCTGGCACCGGGGAGCTGTTTTTT. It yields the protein CASSERPQGAGTGELFF.